Shown below are 5 T cell receptor beta chains from a single sample sequenced in a study of blood T cells in healthy people across ages. PCR was performed a second time for 7 to 11 cycles using a sample-barcoded 5' primer and a J-beta primer mix. TCRdb fed the 5' RACE reads into MiXCR, producing one record per CDR3 protein. Of hundreds of thousands of distinct CDR3 sequences listed, about 30% are singletons. Sequencing was performed on blood. The receptors derive from a woman aged 80 or older in good health.

Ten or more counts support this clonotype. The CDR3 DNA is TGTGCCAGCAGCACAAGCGGGGGGGCGTCCTACGAGCAGTACTTC. Translated, it gives CASSTSGGASYEQYF. J is TRBJ2-7 and V is TRBV6-2 or TRBV6-3, with 10 bases lining up with TRBD2. Per germline, CDR1 MNHEY and CDR2 SVGEGT. CDR3 size: 15 residues. V trimming: 6 bases; J trimming: 1 base; junction bases outside the gene matches: 6.

The J gene is TRBJ1-2, the V gene TRBV6-6; D is ambiguous. CDR1 is MNHNY and CDR2 is SVGAGI in the germline V gene (reference sequence). This CDR3 has 15 amino acids. Deletions cut 0 bases from V and 4 bases from J, with 12 bases between. The CDR3 loop reads CASSYSEGNAYGYTF. The CDR3 nucleotides read TGTGCCAGCAGTTACTCGGAGGGTAACGCCTATGGCTACACCTTC.

This clonotype was observed at least ten times. This sequence joins TRBV12-3 or TRBV12-4 and TRBJ1-2, with unresolved D. The germline V and J ends were trimmed by 1 base and 2 bases, with 8 bases remaining between them. CDR3 length: 14 residues. As DNA, the CDR3 is TGTGCCAGCAGTTTAGACCCGATGAACTATGGCTACACCTTC. Its translation: CASSLDPMNYGYTF.

This clonotype was found a few times. The gene calls are TRBV7-3 and TRBJ2-2; D is unresolved. The CDR3 covers 15 residues. Trimming stripped 0 bases from V and 3 bases from J, with 8 bases between. Germline V gene data show CDR1 as SGHTA and CDR2 as FQGTGA. CDR3 bases: TGTGCCAGCAGCTTAACGCCAAAAGACACCGGGGAGCTGTTTTTT. The encoded protein is CASSLTPKDTGELFF. The full variable domain, in which reference TRBV7-3 and TRBJ2-2 provide the parts outside the CDR3, is GAGVSQTPSNKVTEKGKYVELRCDPISGHTALYWYRQSLGQGPEFLIYFQGTGAADDSGLPNDRFFAVRPEGSVSTLKIQRTERGDSAVYLCASSLTPKDTGELFFGEGSRLTVL.

This clonotype was observed many times. The chain recombines TRBV7-3 with TRBJ2-5; possible D gene TRBD1, 5 bases. CDR3 size: 14 residues. Trimming pared 5 bases from V and 2 bases from J, leaving 12 bases between. Germline V gene sequence: CDR1 SGHTA, CDR2 FQGTGA. CDR3 loop: CASSPRTPQETQYF. CDR3 nucleotides: TGTGCCAGCAGCCCGCGGACACCTCAAGAGACCCAGTACTTC.